This TCR beta chain was sequenced for a study of neurological immune-mediated disorders. 5'RACE with 10-nucleotide random UMIs generated the cDNA. A single record per CDR3 protein comes from TCRdb applying MiXCR to the 5' RACE reads. Of roughly 30,000 distinct CDR3 sequences in the sample, about 6.9% were seen once. This clonotype was detected ten times or more. This sequence was found in a woman aged 45 to 65 in good health. What was sequenced was PBMCs.

CDR3 sequence (DNA): TGTGCCAGCAGCCCGTATCGAGGTGCTGGAAACACCATATATTTT. Translating gives CASSPYRGAGNTIYF. The V call is TRBV3-1, the J call TRBJ1-3; D not certain. This CDR3 has 15 amino acids. Trimming pared 4 bases from V and 2 bases from J, leaving 12 bases between. In germline, CDR1 is LGHDT, CDR2 YNNKEL (reference sequence).